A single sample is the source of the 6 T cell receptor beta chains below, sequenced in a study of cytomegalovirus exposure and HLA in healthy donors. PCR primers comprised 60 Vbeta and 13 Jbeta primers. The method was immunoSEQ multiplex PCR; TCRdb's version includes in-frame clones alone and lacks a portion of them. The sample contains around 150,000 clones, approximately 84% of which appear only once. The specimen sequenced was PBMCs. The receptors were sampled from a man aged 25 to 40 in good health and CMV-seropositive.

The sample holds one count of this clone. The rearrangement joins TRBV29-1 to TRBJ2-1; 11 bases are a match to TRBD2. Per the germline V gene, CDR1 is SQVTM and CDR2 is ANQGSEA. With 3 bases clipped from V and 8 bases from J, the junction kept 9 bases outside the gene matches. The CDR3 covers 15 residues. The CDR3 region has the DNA TGCAGCGTTGACTCGAGGACTAGCGGGTTTGATGAGCAGTTCTTC. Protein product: CSVDSRTSGFDEQFF.

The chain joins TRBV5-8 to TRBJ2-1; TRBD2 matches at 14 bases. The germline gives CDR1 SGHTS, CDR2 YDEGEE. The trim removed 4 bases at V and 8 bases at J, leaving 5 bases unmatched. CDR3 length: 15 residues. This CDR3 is CASSPTSGGGYEQFF. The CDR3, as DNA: TGTGCCAGCAGCCCGACTAGCGGGGGGGGCTATGAGCAGTTCTTC.

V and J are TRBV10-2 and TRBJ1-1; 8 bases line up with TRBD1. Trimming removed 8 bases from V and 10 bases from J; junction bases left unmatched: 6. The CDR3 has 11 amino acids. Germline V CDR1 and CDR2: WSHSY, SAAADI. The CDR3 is CASGLTGGAFF. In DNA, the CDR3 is TGCGCCAGCGGATTAACAGGGGGAGCTTTCTTT.

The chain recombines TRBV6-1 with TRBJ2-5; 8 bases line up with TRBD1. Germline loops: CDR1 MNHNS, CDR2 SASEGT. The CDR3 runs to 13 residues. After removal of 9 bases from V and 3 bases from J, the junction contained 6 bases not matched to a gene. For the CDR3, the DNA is TGTGCCAGAGGGGAGACAGGGGAAGAGACCCAGTACTTC. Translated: CARGETGEETQYF.

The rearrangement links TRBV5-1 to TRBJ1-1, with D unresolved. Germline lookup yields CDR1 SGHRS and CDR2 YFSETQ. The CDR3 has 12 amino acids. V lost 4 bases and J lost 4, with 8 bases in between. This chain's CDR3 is CASSPRGTEAFF. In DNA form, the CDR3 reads TGCGCCAGCAGCCCACGAGGCACTGAAGCTTTCTTT. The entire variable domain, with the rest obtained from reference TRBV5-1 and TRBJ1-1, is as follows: KAGVTQTPRYLIKTRGQQVTLSCSPISGHRSVSWYQQTPGQGLQFLFEYFSETQRNKGNFPGRFSGRQFSNSRSEMNVSTLELGDSALYLCASSPRGTEAFFGQGTRLTVV.

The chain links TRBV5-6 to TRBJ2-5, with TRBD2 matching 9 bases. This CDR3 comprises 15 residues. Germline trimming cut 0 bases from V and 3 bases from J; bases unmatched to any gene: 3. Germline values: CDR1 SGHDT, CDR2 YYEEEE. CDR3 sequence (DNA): TGTGCCAGCAGCTTGGCTTTAGCGGGAGAAGAGACCCAGTACTTC. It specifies CASSLALAGEETQYF.